This T cell receptor (beta chain) was retrieved from a study of CD8 T cells in Susac syndrome. Findings and limits, study-wide: Only a relatively small number of individuals were included in the TCR sequencing and HLA analysis.

Remarks on this clonotype: The antigen is unknown.

V shed 4 bases and J shed 0 bases, with 10 bases lying between them. The CDR3 totals 14 residues. The germline V gene has CDR1 SGHRS and CDR2 YFSETQ. The authors carried out high-throughput sequencing of TCR beta. They applied it to CD8+ and CD4+ T cells obtained from blood. Those who served as multiple sclerosis controls were treatment-naive patients with stable or active relapsing-remitting disease. Random hexamers were used to reverse transcribe the RNA input (0.5 to 1 ug). Multiplex immunoSEQ PCR targeted 54 Vbeta and 13 Jbeta TCR beta segments. TCRdb reprocessed the immunoSEQ multiplex PCR reads via MiXCR and lists one record per CDR3 protein. The sample contains 150,000 to 200,000 distinct CDR3 sequences, around 96% of which appear only once.

V and J are TRBV5-1 and TRBJ1-1; D is perhaps TRBD1 (6 bases). The TCR sequence derives from a human donor with multiple sclerosis. Source material: CD4+ T cells from PBMCs. The CDR3 bases are TGCGCCAGCAGCGGTGGACAGCTGAACACTGAAGCTTTCTTT. Amino acids: CASSGGQLNTEAFF.